Given below is one T cell receptor beta chain in context. This record comes from a study of CD8 T cells in Susac syndrome. Reverse transcription of roughly 0.5 to 1 ug RNA was carried out with random hexamers. The immunoSEQ assay covered 54 Vbeta and 13 Jbeta segments for CDR3. TCRdb redid the calling of the immunoSEQ multiplex PCR reads with MiXCR, one entry per CDR3 protein. This table holds under 200,000 distinct CDR3 sequences, 85% to 95% found once. The source material was CD8+ T cells from PBMCs. This TCR came from a human donor with multiple sclerosis.

In DNA form, the CDR3 reads TGTGCCAGCAGTGACGACGGAAACAATCAGCCCCAGCATTTT. Translation: CASSDDGNNQPQHF. The V and J genes are TRBV6-5 and TRBJ1-5; the D is unclear. V was shortened by 5 bases and J by 3 bases, with 11 bases between the two germline ends. Germline values: CDR1 MNHEY, CDR2 SVGAGI. The CDR3 is made up of 14 amino acids.